The 8 T cell receptor beta chains below all came from one sample that was sequenced in a study of tissue T cells after allogeneic stem cell transplantation. The method was immunoSEQ multiplex PCR; TCRdb's version includes in-frame clones alone and lacks a portion of them. The sample has 3,400 or so clones; approximately 74% are singletons. Adult allogeneic hematopoietic cell transplant recipients with steroid-refractory graft-versus-host disease were prospectively enrolled for research autopsy. The sample was left colon tissue, taken at autopsy. The origin of the receptors is a male patient over 55 with steroid-refractory graft-versus-host disease after an allogeneic stem cell transplant. Some T cells may be graft donor cells.

The genes are TRBV5-1 and TRBJ2-3; 7 bases fit TRBD1. Trimming at V came to 4 bases and at J to 6 bases, leaving 8 bases not matched to a gene. This CDR3 has 14 amino acids. CDR1 and CDR2 (germline): SGHRS, YFSETQ. The chain's CDR3 is CASSPTGKGDTQYF. CDR3 in DNA: TGCGCCAGCAGCCCGACAGGGAAGGGGGATACGCAGTATTTT. The full variable domain, rest sourced from reference TRBV5-1 and TRBJ2-3, is KAGVTQTPRYLIKTRGQQVTLSCSPISGHRSVSWYQQTPGQGLQFLFEYFSETQRNKGNFPGRFSGRQFSNSRSEMNVSTLELGDSALYLCASSPTGKGDTQYFGPGTRLTVL.

The rearrangement uses TRBV5-1 and TRBJ2-7; D gene unclear. This CDR3 comprises 15 residues. CDR1 is SGHRS and CDR2 is YFSETQ in the germline V gene. V lost 0 bases and J lost 0, with 10 bases in between. The CDR3 DNA follows: TGCGCCAGCAGCTTGGAAGGCCAGAGCTCCTACGAGCAGTACTTC. This translates into CASSLEGQSSYEQYF.

In this sample, this clone turned up a few times. The chain joins TRBV19 to TRBJ2-2; possible D gene TRBD2, 5 bases. The CDR3 is 13 residues long. V was clipped by 5 bases and J by 4 bases, with 8 bases between them. Germline V gene lookup returns CDR1 LNHDA and CDR2 SQIVND (reference sequence). In DNA, the CDR3 is TGTGCCAGTAGTCTAGGACTCACCGGGGAGCTGTTTTTT. Amino acid sequence: CASSLGLTGELFF.

The gene calls are TRBV7-9 and TRBJ2-5; D gene uncertain. The CDR3 totals 14 residues. The V and J ends lost 5 bases and 2 bases respectively, with 12 bases between them. The germline gives CDR1 SEHNR, CDR2 FQNEAQ (reference sequence). As DNA, the CDR3 is TGTGCCAGCAGCCATGTTAGAAATCAAGAGACCCAGTACTTC. It is translated as CASSHVRNQETQYF.

The V call is TRBV2, the J call TRBJ1-1; D call uncertain. Germline values: CDR1 SNHLY, CDR2 FYNNEI. Trimming removed 4 bases at V and 4 bases at J, with 10 bases between. CDR3 length equals 13 residues. The CDR3 DNA reads as TGTGCCAGCAGTGTTTATGAGGGCACTGAAGCTTTCTTT. This gives the protein CASSVYEGTEAFF.

V and J are TRBV5-1 and TRBJ2-7, with 9 bases fitting TRBD1. In germline, CDR1 is SGHRS, CDR2 YFSETQ. V lost 2 bases, J lost 5 bases, and 8 bases stayed unmatched. The CDR3 runs to 15 residues. In nucleotides, the CDR3 is TGCGCCAGCAGCTTTGACAGGGGGGTAGTACACGAGCAGTACTTC. Its translation: CASSFDRGVVHEQYF.

The CDR3 protein is CATREAAKNIQYF. The CDR3 DNA sequence: TGTGCCACCAGAGAAGCGGCCAAAAACATTCAGTACTTC. The chain combines TRBV7-8 with TRBJ2-4; D call uncertain. The CDR3 totals 13 residues. Per germline, CDR1 SGHVS and CDR2 FQNEAQ. The ends were cut back, 10 bases at V and 1 base at J, with 11 bases in the middle. The full variable domain, completed using reference TRBV7-8 and TRBJ2-4, is GAGVSQSPRYKVAKRGQDVALRCDPISGHVSLFWYQQALGQGPEFLTYFQNEAQLDKSGLPSDRFFAERPEGSVSTLKIQRTQQEDSAVYLCATREAAKNIQYFGAGTRLSVL.

The chain has TRBV7-2 and TRBJ2-4; D possibly corresponds to TRBD1 (6 bases). The CDR3 is 15 residues long. With 1 base removed from V and 2 bases from J, the gap between germline ends came to 9 bases. Germline CDR1 SGHTA, CDR2 FQGNSA. The CDR3 protein is CASSLGGQTKNIQYF. CDR3 nucleotide sequence: TGTGCCAGCAGCTTAGGGGGGCAGACCAAAAACATTCAGTACTTC.